Given below is one T cell receptor (beta chain) in context. The data belong to a study of blood T cell repertoires in COVID-19. Across the whole study: Acute and convalescent COVID-19 samples came from the United States, Italy and Spain. In each case, the material was cDNA or gDNA derived from T cells, B-cell-depleted T cells, or PBMCs.

Study members were between roughly 18 and 100 years old and lived in around 24 US regions. In the original processing: Amplified reference gene primers provided the basis for estimating nucleated cell counts. This table comes from immunoSEQ multiplex PCR, and its TCRdb copy is limited to in-frame clones, with some not included. The V and J calls and clone size come from that table; D and trimming were worked out from the DNA. The sample holds 250,000 to 350,000 clones, 70% to 90% seen once. The sequence was obtained from a woman aged 30 to 39 who had recovered from COVID-19. The source material was PBMCs or T cells enriched from blood (not recorded which).

Written as DNA, the CDR3 is TGTGCCAGCAGCTCCCACCTAGCGGGGGGTACAGATACGCAGTATTTT. Protein product: CASSSHLAGGTDTQYF. The chain is built from TRBV7-2 and TRBJ2-3; 11 bases are a match to TRBD2. The CDR3 totals 16 residues. Germline values: CDR1 SGHTA, CDR2 FQGNSA. V was pared by 4 bases and J by 3 bases, with 6 bases of the junction left unmatched.